This passage covers 15 T cell receptor beta chains from one sample sequenced in a study of siplizumab effects on memory and regulatory T cells (dated by TCRdb to between 2019 and 2020). The library was produced with the immunoSEQ multiplex PCR assay. TCRdb took this table from immuneACCESS and kept in-frame rearrangements with V and J called. Such tables lack part of the clones; where checked against another copy, unresolved V genes explain under half of the gap, and the rest is unexplained. The sample table contains approximately 94,000 clones; only one count was recorded for roughly 93% of them. The top ten clonotypes cover 1% to 1.5% of the sample. What was sequenced was non-Treg CD4+ T cells sorted from blood. The sample's cell subset or site label is to be understood as: FACS-sorted unstimulated CD4+ non-regulatory T cells. These receptors originate from a human donor in good health.

V and J are TRBV9 and TRBJ1-1; unclear D gene. The CDR3 totals 14 residues. V was cut by 4 bases and J by 8 bases, with 18 bases left in between. Germline V CDR1 and CDR2: SGDLS, YYNGEE. The DNA for the CDR3 is TGTGCCAGCAGCATTAGCGTAAGAATCGAAGAAGCTTTCTTT. Its protein product is CASSISVRIEEAFF.

The V gene is TRBV6-4, the J gene TRBJ2-3; weak D call: TRBD2 (5 bases). This CDR3 is 13 amino acids long. Germline V gene lookup returns CDR1 MRHNA and CDR2 SNTAGT. V was trimmed by 2 bases and J by 5 bases, leaving 8 bases between them. The CDR3: CASSDNAGDTQYF. Written as DNA, the CDR3 is TGTGCCAGCAGTGACAACGCGGGAGATACGCAGTATTTT.

The chain employs TRBV29-1 and TRBJ2-4, with D tentatively TRBD2 (6 bases). The germline CDR1 and CDR2 sequences are SQVTM and ANQGSEA. The ends were cut back, 7 bases at V and 1 base at J, with 11 bases in the middle. The CDR3 runs 13 residues. CDR3: CSAQAGAKNIQYF. CDR3 sequence (DNA): TGCAGCGCCCAGGCGGGGGCCAAAAACATTCAGTACTTC.

The chain combines TRBV11-2 with TRBJ2-1; 9 bases map to TRBD2. The V segment lost 1 base and the J segment 7 bases; nucleotides outside the gene matches: 11. The CDR3 spans 17 residues. Germline CDR1 SGHAT, CDR2 FQNNGV. The CDR3 bases are TGTGCCAGCAGCTTAGTGGCTAGCGGGATGAAATCAAATGAGCAGTTCTTC. This translates into CASSLVASGMKSNEQFF.

The chain links TRBV11-2 to TRBJ2-7; D possibly corresponds to TRBD2 (6 bases). V was clipped by 2 bases and J by 2 bases, with 19 bases between them. Per germline, CDR1 SGHAT and CDR2 FQNNGV. The CDR3 extends over 17 amino acids. The CDR3 sequence is CASSLQNLVGGPYEQYF. As DNA, the CDR3 is TGTGCCAGCAGCTTACAAAACCTTGTCGGGGGTCCCTACGAGCAGTACTTC. The full variable domain, its missing parts supplied by reference TRBV11-2 and TRBJ2-7, is EAGVAQSPRYKIIEKRQSVAFWCNPISGHATLYWYQQILGQGPKLLIQFQNNGVVDDSQLPKDRFSAERLKGVDSTLKIQPAKLEDSAVYLCASSLQNLVGGPYEQYFGPGTRLTVT.

This clone has just one count. The chain couples TRBV28 to TRBJ2-2, with D possibly TRBD2 on 5 matching bases. This CDR3 has 18 amino acids. Germline lookup yields CDR1 MDHEN and CDR2 SYDVKM. V dropped 4 bases and J dropped 1 base, with 19 bases sitting between them. The CDR3 sequence is CASSSPRGRRMNTGELFF. The CDR3 DNA reads as TGTGCCAGCAGTTCCCCCCGGGGTCGGAGGATGAACACCGGGGAGCTGTTTTTT.

The rearrangement joins TRBV28 to TRBJ2-4, with TRBD2 matching 8 bases. With 7 bases clipped from V and 9 bases from J, the junction kept 11 bases outside the gene matches. The CDR3 has 14 residues. Germline V gene data show CDR1 as MDHEN and CDR2 as SYDVKM. CDR3 DNA sequence: TGTGCCAGCACCTCCCTTTCTAGCGGGCTCATTCAGTACTTC. It codes for CASTSLSSGLIQYF. The variable domain in full, completed from reference TRBV28 and TRBJ2-4, reads DVKVTQSSRYLVKRTGEKVFLECVQDMDHENMFWYRQDPGLGLRLIYFSYDVKMKEKGDIPEGYSVSREKKERFSLILESASTNQTSMYLCASTSLSSGLIQYFGAGTRLSVL.

The chain links TRBV6-4 to TRBJ2-1; tentative D call: TRBD2 (5 bases). This CDR3 comprises 13 residues. V lost 2 bases to trimming and J lost 9 bases, with 11 bases between them. Germline values: CDR1 MRHNA, CDR2 SNTAGT. CDR3 in DNA: TGTGCCAGCAGTGACGACTATTACGGTGAGCAGTTCTTC. Amino acid sequence: CASSDDYYGEQFF.

The J gene is TRBJ2-7, the V gene TRBV2; tentatively, D is TRBD1 or TRBD2 (5 bases each). Trimming cost V 7 bases and J 5 bases, with 18 bases left between them. Per the germline V gene, CDR1 is SNHLY and CDR2 is FYNNEI. CDR3 length: 14 residues. The CDR3 region has the DNA TGTGCCAGCAAGTCGTTCCCGGGACGCGACGAGCAGTACTTC. It is translated as CASKSFPGRDEQYF.

This chain links TRBV5-6 with TRBJ2-5; D ambiguous. V was clipped by 0 bases and J by 2 bases, with 8 bases between them. The CDR3 contains 14 residues. Germline lookup yields CDR1 SGHDT and CDR2 YYEEEE. The CDR3 DNA follows: TGTGCCAGCAGCTTGGCGGTTGGGCAAGAGACCCAGTACTTC. Translating it yields CASSLAVGQETQYF.

The chain couples TRBV9 to TRBJ2-6; a weak D match, TRBD2 (5 bases). The germline V gene has CDR1 SGDLS and CDR2 YYNGEE. Trimming removed 4 bases from V and 0 bases from J, with 14 bases in between. CDR3 length: 17 residues. CDR3 loop: CASSPRAVSSGANVLTF. Here the CDR3 DNA reads TGTGCCAGCAGCCCCCGAGCGGTAAGCTCTGGGGCCAACGTCCTGACTTTC.

The rearrangement joins TRBV9 to TRBJ2-3; no definite D call. V lost 5 bases to trimming and J lost 0 bases, with 10 bases between them. Germline V gives CDR1 SGDLS, CDR2 YYNGEE. This CDR3 region has 14 residues. CDR3 in DNA: TGTGCCAGCAGTGCCCCGTCTAGCACAGATACGCAGTATTTT. Translation gives CASSAPSSTDTQYF.

CDR3 sequence (DNA): TGTGCCAGCAGCTTTGGGAGGGAAAACACCGGGGAGCTGTTTTTT. This gives the protein CASSFGRENTGELFF. This chain uses TRBV9 with TRBJ2-2; 7 bases are shared with TRBD2. Germline CDR1 reads SGDLS; CDR2 reads YYNGEE. This CDR3 spans 15 amino acids. V dropped 4 bases and J dropped 2; count of bases not matched to a gene: 5.

The chain recombines TRBV25-1 with TRBJ2-2, with 8 bases aligning to TRBD2. With 7 bases clipped from V and 3 bases from J, the junction kept 4 bases outside the gene matches. This CDR3 is built from 14 residues. Germline CDR1 is MGHDK and CDR2 is SYGVNS. The CDR3 sequence is CASTTSGYTGELFF. The CDR3 DNA is TGTGCCAGCACAACTAGCGGCTACACCGGGGAGCTGTTTTTT.

The chain employs TRBV25-1 and TRBJ2-7; possibly TRBD1 for D (6 bases). The germline CDR1 and CDR2 sequences are MGHDK and SYGVNS. Deletions cut 10 bases from V and 5 bases from J, with 15 bases between. CDR3 length: 12 amino acids. DNA of the CDR3: TGTGCCACCAAACAGGGTATCGACGAGCAGTACTTC. This translates into CATKQGIDEQYF.